These T cell receptor beta chains were read from a single sample in a study of OX40 agonist ivuxolimab in advanced cancers. The protocol was immunoSEQ multiplex PCR, while the TCRdb copy is restricted to in-frame clones and leaves out a portion. The sample lists about 120,000 clones, over 85% seen once, with around 0.26% in the top ten. The sequences come from CD4+ or CD8+ T cells sorted from blood, collected in a trial of the OX40 agonist ivuxolimab. These receptors originate from an adult with an advanced solid tumor such as melanoma, head and neck, liver or kidney cancer. Each CDR3 is given with its conserved first and last residue. D genes are given only for firm matches. Clone size appears in some rows only: once, few, many, or a class for an expanded clone.

cdr3_length	d_call	clone_size	v_call	j_call	cdr3_nt	cdr3_aa
15	TRBD1	-	TRBV10-3	TRBJ2-7	TGTGCCATCAGGGACCGGGACAGGGAAAAATACGAGCAGTACTTC	CAIRDRDREKYEQYF
17	TRBD2	-	TRBV27	TRBJ2-5	TGTGCCAGCAGTTTATCTCCTAGCGGGACACCCGGGGAGACCCAGTACTTC	CASSLSPSGTPGETQYF
14	TRBD2	-	TRBV28	TRBJ2-1	TGTGCCAGCACCAGGACTAGCGGGAGGAATGAGCAGTTCTTC	CASTRTSGRNEQFF
17	-	-	TRBV7-2	TRBJ1-2	TGTGCCAGCAGCTTTCAGCAGGGGTATGCTTCTAACTATGGCTACACCTTC	CASSFQQGYASNYGYTF
15	TRBD1	-	TRBV18	TRBJ2-5	TGTGCCAGCTCACCAAATGAACAGGGGAGCGAGACCCAGTACTTC	CASSPNEQGSETQYF
14	TRBD1	-	TRBV6-5	TRBJ1-4	TGTGCCAGCAAAAACAGGGGGCCGAATGAAAAACTGTTTTTT	CASKNRGPNEKLFF
15	-	-	TRBV5-1	TRBJ2-7	TGCGCCAGCAGCCCGGGGGATGGGCTGTTTTACGAGCAGTACTTC	CASSPGDGLFYEQYF
15	TRBD1	-	TRBV5-5	TRBJ1-2	TGTGCCAGCAGCTTGGCGTACGGGACAGGCTATGGCTACACCTTC	CASSLAYGTGYGYTF
15	-	-	TRBV2	TRBJ1-4	TGTGCCAGCAGTGGATCGACAGCCGCGGGAGAAAAACTGTTTTTT	CASSGSTAAGEKLFF
16	TRBD2	-	TRBV10-3	TRBJ2-1	TGTGCCATCAGTGGGGTAGCTAGCGGGAGGGACAATGAGCAGTTCTTC	CAISGVASGRDNEQFF
15	-	-	TRBV7-8	TRBJ2-5	TGTGCCAGCAGCTTAGCGGGGGCTCCGGGAAAGACCCAGTACTTC	CASSLAGAPGKTQYF
17	TRBD1	-	TRBV6-1	TRBJ1-5	TGTGCCAGCAGTGATGAGTGGACAGGGGTTAGGAATCAGCCCCAGCATTTT	CASSDEWTGVRNQPQHF
17	-	-	TRBV7-6	TRBJ2-1	TGTGCCAGCAGCTTACGAAACTGGGTATCGGGCGCCAATGAGCAGTTCTTC	CASSLRNWVSGANEQFF
11	-	-	TRBV12-5	TRBJ1-1	TGTGCTAGTGCAACGAACACTGAAGCTTTCTTT	CASATNTEAFF
14	-	-	TRBV30	TRBJ2-3	TGTGCCTGGACCTTCCCCGAGCACACAGATACGCAGTATTTT	CAWTFPEHTDTQYF
13	-	-	TRBV30	TRBJ2-7	TGTGCCTGGAGTAGAGGGGATTATCGCGAGCAGTACTTC	CAWSRGDYREQYF
15	-	few	TRBV7-8	TRBJ2-1	TGTGCCAGCAGCTTAGGGATGCGTGGGGTCAATGAGCAGTTCTTC	CASSLGMRGVNEQFF
14	TRBD1	-	TRBV28	TRBJ2-7	TGTGCCAGCAGTGGGCAGGGGGTATTCTACGAGCAGTACTTC	CASSGQGVFYEQYF
16	-	-	TRBV4-2	TRBJ2-1	TGTGCCAGCAGCCAAGATTTCAAGCGAACCTACAATGAGCAGTTCTTC	CASSQDFKRTYNEQFF
15	TRBD2	-	TRBV5-1	TRBJ2-5	TGCGCCAGCAGCATTAGCGGGGGGACCCAAGAGACCCAGTACTTC	CASSISGGTQETQYF
14	TRBD2	-	TRBV19	TRBJ2-5	TGTGCCAGTAGTATGGGGGGGAGCGGAGAGACCCAGTACTTC	CASSMGGSGETQYF
14	-	-	TRBV11-2	TRBJ2-5	TGTGCCAGCAGCTTAGATTTAGACCAAGAGACCCAGTACTTC	CASSLDLDQETQYF
13	-	-	TRBV19	TRBJ1-1	TGTGCCAGTAGCGATGGGGACCCACCTGGGGCTTTCTTT	CASSDGDPPGAFF
14	TRBD2	-	TRBV10-3	TRBJ2-3	TGTGCCATCAAGAAGGGACTAGCATCAGATACGCAGTATTTT	CAIKKGLASDTQYF
16	-	-	TRBV28	TRBJ2-2	TGTGCCAGCAGCCTCTTAGGTAAAGCGAACACCGGGGAGCTGTTTTTT	CASSLLGKANTGELFF
15	-	-	TRBV7-2	TRBJ1-4	TGTGCCAGCAGCTTAGCGGCAGGGAAGAATGAAAAACTGTTTTTT	CASSLAAGKNEKLFF
15	TRBD2	-	TRBV5-4	TRBJ2-5	TGTGCCAGCAGCTCCACCGGGACTAGTCAAGAGACCCAGTACTTC	CASSSTGTSQETQYF
14	-	once	TRBV27	TRBJ2-7	TGTGCCAGCCACTCTTTACAGGTCTCCTACGAGCAGTACTTC	CASHSLQVSYEQYF
16	TRBD1	-	TRBV19	TRBJ2-2	TGTGCCAGTAGACAACCGGGACAGGGTATGACCGGGGAGCTGTTTTTT	CASRQPGQGMTGELFF
14	-	-	TRBV28	TRBJ1-2	TGTGCCAGCAGTCCTGCGGGGGCAGGGTATGGCTACACCTTC	CASSPAGAGYGYTF
16	-	-	TRBV7-2	TRBJ2-2	TGTGCCAGCAGCCACGACGGGGAGCCGAGCACCGGGGAGCTGTTTTTT	CASSHDGEPSTGELFF
14	-	-	TRBV19	TRBJ2-1	TGTGCCAGTAGTATAGATCTTGGGGACAATGAGCAGTTCTTC	CASSIDLGDNEQFF
19	-	-	TRBV5-8	TRBJ2-1	TGTGCCAGCCCCGATAGAGTCGACGTTGCGGGACGGCCCTACAATGAGCAGTTCTTC	CASPDRVDVAGRPYNEQFF
13	-	-	TRBV18	TRBJ2-7	TGTGCCAGTGCCCCAGCGGGCGAATACGAGCAGTACTTC	CASAPAGEYEQYF
13	-	-	TRBV19	TRBJ2-5	TGTGCCAGTAGCCGGACAGCCCAAGAGACCCAGTACTTC	CASSRTAQETQYF
13	-	few	TRBV5-6	TRBJ1-1	TGTGCCAGCGCCCCCGGCCCGAACACTGAAGCTTTCTTT	CASAPGPNTEAFF
11	-	-	TRBV6-1	TRBJ2-5	TGTGCCAGCAGTCCGCTGGAGACCCAGTACTTC	CASSPLETQYF
16	-	-	TRBV5-4	TRBJ2-2	TGTGCCAGCAGCTTGGCCTGGGGGCGATGGCCCGGGGAGCTGTTTTTT	CASSLAWGRWPGELFF
12	-	-	TRBV7-3	TRBJ1-1	TGTGCCAGCAGCTTACCAGGCTCTGAAGCTTTCTTT	CASSLPGSEAFF
14	-	once	TRBV7-8	TRBJ1-2	TGTGCCAGCAGCTCGACACAGGGTCCTTTTGGCTACACCTTC	CASSSTQGPFGYTF
14	TRBD1	-	TRBV9	TRBJ2-3	TGTGCCAGCAGCCCCCGACAGGGAACAGATACGCAGTATTTT	CASSPRQGTDTQYF
17	TRBD2	-	TRBV15	TRBJ2-2	TGTGCCACCAGCAGTACCTGGACGGGGGGGCCCGACGGGGAGCTGTTTTTT	CATSSTWTGGPDGELFF
14	TRBD1	-	TRBV7-2	TRBJ1-1	TGTGCCAGCAGCTCCTTGACAGGGAGCACTGAAGCTTTCTTT	CASSSLTGSTEAFF
12	-	-	TRBV6-5	TRBJ2-5	TGTGCCAGCAGTAACTGGAAAGAGACCCAGTACTTC	CASSNWKETQYF
13	-	-	TRBV21-1	TRBJ2-7	TGTGCCAGCAGCAAAGGCAGTCCCTACGAGCAGTACTTC	CASSKGSPYEQYF
14	TRBD2	-	TRBV6-6	TRBJ2-7	TGTGCCAGCAGACCCCGGGACTACACCTACGAGCAGTACTTC	CASRPRDYTYEQYF
14	-	-	TRBV9	TRBJ2-1	TGTGCCAGCAGCGGACTAGTATATACTGGTGAGCAGTTCTTC	CASSGLVYTGEQFF
14	-	-	TRBV2	TRBJ1-4	TGTGCCAGCAGTTGGGGAACAGGGAGGGAAAAACTGTTTTTT	CASSWGTGREKLFF
14	-	-	TRBV5-8	TRBJ2-1	TGTGCCAGCAGCTTAGGTCTAGCGATTAATGAGCAGTTCTTC	CASSLGLAINEQFF
16	-	once	TRBV16	TRBJ2-7	TGTGCCAGCAGCCCCCAATTAACTGGGGCCGGCTACGAGCAGTACTTC	CASSPQLTGAGYEQYF